This T cell receptor (beta chain) was captured by sequencing in a study of technical replicates of blood from several donors. Losses at the gene ends were 0 bases for V and 3 bases for J; bases not matched to a gene: 7. From germline, CDR1 is SGDLS and CDR2 YYNGEE. The CDR3 covers 17 residues. Sequencing was performed with immunoSEQ multiplex PCR; in TCRdb, only in-frame clones are kept and a portion is missing. The repertoire holds about 75,000 clones, with approximately 97% as singletons. The V gene is TRBV9, the J gene TRBJ2-7, with 12 bases fitting TRBD2. The receptor comes from a human donor in good health. The sequenced material came from T cells isolated from PBMCs. This CDR3 reads CASSVGFGTSGFYEQYF. The CDR3 nucleotides are TGTGCCAGCAGCGTAGGGTTCGGGACTAGCGGGTTCTACGAGCAGTACTTC.